A selection of T cell receptor beta chains follows, all from one sample in a study of blood T cell repertoires in COVID-19. Measured with immunoSEQ multiplex PCR; TCRdb has only the in-frame clones, and not every one. Of a few hundred thousand clones listed, 85% were seen once; the top ten hold roughly 3.9%. Material: peripheral blood. The receptor source for this set is a woman in her late teens or twenties with acute or convalescent COVID-19. The CDR3 runs from the conserved cysteine through the conserved F or W. Each record gives: V gene, D gene, J gene, clone size, CDR3 DNA, CDR3 protein. A D gene is named only where the DNA matches it firmly. Expanded clones are given a class, and other clones once, few, many or no size at all.

V gene: TRBV3-1/TRBV3-2; D gene: .; J gene: TRBJ1-2; clone size: .; CDR3 DNA: TGTGCCAGCAGCCAAGATCCCCGGGACACCTATAACTATGGCTACACCTTC; CDR3 protein: CASSQDPRDTYNYGYTF
V gene: TRBV28; D gene: .; J gene: TRBJ1-1; clone size: .; CDR3 DNA: TGTGCCAGCAGTCCCCCAGGGGCGAGCACTGAAGCTTTCTTT; CDR3 protein: CASSPPGASTEAFF
V gene: TRBV5-1; D gene: .; J gene: TRBJ2-1; clone size: .; CDR3 DNA: TGCGCCAGCAGCCTACCGACAGGAACTAATGAGCAGTTCTTC; CDR3 protein: CASSLPTGTNEQFF
V gene: TRBV11-2; D gene: TRBD1; J gene: TRBJ2-1; clone size: .; CDR3 DNA: TGTGCCAGCAGCTCCGCCCCGGGACAGGGGGGAAGGGCCTACAATGAGCAGTTCTTC; CDR3 protein: CASSSAPGQGGRAYNEQFF
V gene: TRBV9; D gene: .; J gene: TRBJ1-1; clone size: .; CDR3 DNA: TGTGCCAGCAGCGGGTACGGGCAGGGTGGCACTGAAGCTTTCTTT; CDR3 protein: CASSGYGQGGTEAFF
V gene: TRBV6-8; D gene: TRBD1; J gene: TRBJ1-2; clone size: once; CDR3 DNA: TGTGCCAGGGGAGGACAGGGGTACTATGGCTACACCTTC; CDR3 protein: CARGGQGYYGYTF
V gene: TRBV7-9; D gene: .; J gene: TRBJ2-7; clone size: .; CDR3 DNA: TGTGCCAGCAGCCAGGTGGAATACGAGCAGTACTTC; CDR3 protein: CASSQVEYEQYF
V gene: TRBV28; D gene: TRBD1; J gene: TRBJ2-3; clone size: .; CDR3 DNA: TGTGCCAGCAGTTTAGGGACAGGGGTGGCAGATACGCAGTATTTT; CDR3 protein: CASSLGTGVADTQYF
V gene: TRBV5-6; D gene: .; J gene: TRBJ1-1; clone size: .; CDR3 DNA: TGTGCCAGCAGCCCGACAACGAACACTGAAGCTTTCTTT; CDR3 protein: CASSPTTNTEAFF
V gene: TRBV2; D gene: TRBD1; J gene: TRBJ1-2; clone size: .; CDR3 DNA: TGTGCCAGCAGTGATGACAGGGAGGATGGCTACACCTTC; CDR3 protein: CASSDDREDGYTF
V gene: TRBV5-1; D gene: TRBD1; J gene: TRBJ2-5; clone size: .; CDR3 DNA: TGCGCCAGCAGCTTGGGGTCAGGGGGACCCTTGCAAGAGACCCAGTACTTC; CDR3 protein: CASSLGSGGPLQETQYF
V gene: TRBV15; D gene: TRBD1; J gene: TRBJ1-6; clone size: .; CDR3 DNA: TGTGCCACCAGCAGAGATATGGGACAGGGTACTTCACCCCTCCACTTT; CDR3 protein: CATSRDMGQGTSPLHF
V gene: TRBV29-1; D gene: .; J gene: TRBJ1-4; clone size: .; CDR3 DNA: TGCAGCGTTCGGCAGGGAGGTGAAAAACTGTTTTTT; CDR3 protein: CSVRQGGEKLFF
V gene: TRBV15; D gene: TRBD2; J gene: TRBJ2-7; clone size: .; CDR3 DNA: TGTGCCACCAGCGAGCGGGGGAAGCACGAGCAGTACTTC; CDR3 protein: CATSERGKHEQYF
V gene: TRBV7-2; D gene: .; J gene: TRBJ1-5; clone size: .; CDR3 DNA: TGTGCCAGCAGCTTAGAGCCCTCCGGTTATAGCAATCAGCCCCAGCATTTT; CDR3 protein: CASSLEPSGYSNQPQHF
V gene: TRBV11-2; D gene: .; J gene: TRBJ1-3; clone size: .; CDR3 DNA: TGTGCCAGCACCGTGGGATGGGGGGGTTCCTCTGGAAACACCATATATTTT; CDR3 protein: CASTVGWGGSSGNTIYF
V gene: TRBV2; D gene: .; J gene: TRBJ2-1; clone size: .; CDR3 DNA: TGTGCCACCTTTGGGAGCCTAAAGGGTGAGCAGTTCTTC; CDR3 protein: CATFGSLKGEQFF
V gene: TRBV11-2; D gene: .; J gene: TRBJ2-7; clone size: .; CDR3 DNA: TGTGCCAGCAGCTTCTACTTCGAGGTGCGCCCCTACGAGCAGTACTTC; CDR3 protein: CASSFYFEVRPYEQYF